A selection of T cell receptor beta chains follows, all from one sample in a study of PD-L1 blockade in urothelial cancer. Libraries were prepared by immunoSEQ multiplex PCR; TCRdb keeps only in-frame clonotypes and omits some of them. The table lists 45,000 to 50,000 clones, 82% of them singletons. Source: PBMCs, taken around atezolizumab (anti-PD-L1) treatment. These receptor sequences come from a man aged 50-59 years with urothelial cancer. Each CDR3 is given with its conserved first and last residue. Fields, in order: J gene, V gene, D gene, clone size, CDR3 protein. The D gene is left open where the match is weak. Size is omitted from some rows. Given values are once, few, many or a class for expanded clones.

TRBJ2-3,TRBV5-1,TRBD2,-,CASTGGVSEDTQYF
TRBJ1-4,TRBV7-7,TRBD1,once,CAIGQGATNEKLFF
TRBJ1-3,TRBV28,TRBD1,-,CASRTGGLDSGNTIYF
TRBJ2-3,TRBV5-4,-,-,CASSLGSFTDTQYF
TRBJ2-5,TRBV5-1,-,-,CASSLATGETQYF
TRBJ2-5,TRBV7-8,TRBD2,few,CASSLSHGSGEETQYF
TRBJ2-1,TRBV5-1,TRBD2,-,CASSSPKTSGGGNEQFF
TRBJ1-2,TRBV5-1,-,-,CASSLAENGYTF
TRBJ1-2,TRBV9,TRBD1,-,CASSGDRAGGYTF
TRBJ1-1,TRBV5-4,TRBD1,once,CASSLTGTGVGTEAFF
TRBJ2-3,TRBV10-3,TRBD2,-,CAISAGTRFTDTQYF
TRBJ2-7,TRBV28,TRBD1,-,CAVPSDRPGEQYF
TRBJ2-5,TRBV2,TRBD2,-,CASSESALAGAPQETQYF
TRBJ1-1,TRBV5-1,TRBD1,-,CASSSNTPTGVDTEAFF
TRBJ2-1,TRBV2,TRBD2,-,CASSVITSGKYNEQFF
TRBJ1-1,TRBV5-1,-,-,CASSNRVGNTEAFF
TRBJ2-5,TRBV11-2,-,-,CASSSQGHRETQYF
TRBJ2-7,TRBV2,TRBD2,-,CASSERTSGTNEQYF
TRBJ1-1,TRBV4-2,TRBD1,few,CASSQGTGGYTEAFF
TRBJ2-5,TRBV30,TRBD2,-,CAWSVPTSSSSGRARTQYF
TRBJ1-2,TRBV6-5,-,few,CASRGGRGAGYTF
TRBJ1-4,TRBV6-1,-,-,CASISGWESEKLFF